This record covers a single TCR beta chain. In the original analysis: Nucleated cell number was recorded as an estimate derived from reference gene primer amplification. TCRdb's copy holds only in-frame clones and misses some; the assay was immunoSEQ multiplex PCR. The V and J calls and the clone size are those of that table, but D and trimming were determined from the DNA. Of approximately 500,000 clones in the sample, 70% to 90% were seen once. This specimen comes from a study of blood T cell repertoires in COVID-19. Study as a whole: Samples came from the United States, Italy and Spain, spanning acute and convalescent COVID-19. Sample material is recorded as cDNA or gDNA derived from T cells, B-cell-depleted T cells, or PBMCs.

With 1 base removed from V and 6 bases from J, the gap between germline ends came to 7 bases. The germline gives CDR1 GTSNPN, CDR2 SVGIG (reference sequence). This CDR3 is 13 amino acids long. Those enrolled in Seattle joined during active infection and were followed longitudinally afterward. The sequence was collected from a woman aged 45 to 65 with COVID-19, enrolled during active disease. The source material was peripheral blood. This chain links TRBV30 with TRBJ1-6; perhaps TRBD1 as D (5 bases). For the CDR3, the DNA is TGTGCCTGGAGTGCAGGGTTTAATTCACCCCTCCACTTT. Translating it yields CAWSAGFNSPLHF.